This T cell receptor beta chain was sequenced during a study of tumor and adjacent non-tumor tissue in lung cancer. Overall study context: Histology: about a dozen adenocarcinoma, a couple of squamous cell carcinoma, 1 small cell lung cancer. The patients, 10 or so men and 5 women, were roughly 30 to 80 with stage I to III disease.

Overall study findings and caveats: Normal lung showed higher cumulative top 100 clone frequency than tumor. Shorter survival was associated with higher TCR diversity in tumors.

No cell sorting was done before RNA was extracted from the tissue. This non-tumor lung sample came from over 3 cm beyond the tumor edge. Three rounds of nested PCR, following a modified ARM-PCR protocol, produced the TCRbeta library. TCRdb re-called the multiplex PCR reads with MiXCR, one entry per CDR3 protein. Found here are roughly 70,000 distinct CDR3 sequences, under 70% of them singletons; the top ten hold around a quarter. This CDR3 region has 17 residues. Germline CDR1 reads SGHAT; CDR2 reads FQNNGV. Concerning this clonotype: Its antigen is as yet unknown. A junction end diverges from the germline sequence, so it may reflect a read error.

The rearrangement joins TRBV11-2 to TRBJ2-2, with TRBD2 as a possible D gene (5 bases). The sequence was collected from a woman aged 45-59 years with non-small cell lung cancer. Material: distant non-tumor lung tissue. Here the CDR3 DNA reads TGTGCTGGCAGCTTAGTGTTATACGGGGAAAACACTGGGGAGCTGTTTTTT. This sequence encodes CAGSLVLYGENTGELFF.